This T cell receptor (beta chain) derives from a study of cytomegalovirus exposure and HLA in healthy donors. Study summary: Among the approximately 400 donors who were genotyped, about 80% fell in the genetic ancestry cluster that is associated with self-reported Caucasian donors.

On this clone itself: Antigen unknown.

Both 60 Vbeta primers and 13 Jbeta primers went into the PCR. The protocol was immunoSEQ multiplex PCR, while the TCRdb copy is restricted to in-frame clones and leaves out a portion. The data contain 150,000 to 200,000 clones, under 90% of them seen just once; the ten biggest clones take up around 5%. Whole-study results and caveats: Likely technical artifact: a cluster of highly shared sequence variants. A reported reduction in N-insertions relative to the roughly 610-donor mean was seen in an Asian-associated ancestry cluster in a later analysis. Later analysis identified several of the most significant clusters that appeared linked to common viral pathogens.

Germline assignment: CDR1 LNHNV and CDR2 YYDKDF (reference sequence). V shed 4 bases and J shed 7 bases, with 11 bases lying between them. This CDR3 region has 13 residues. The sequenced sample was PBMCs. The sequence derives from a man between 18 and 35 years old in good health and CMV-seronegative. V is TRBV15 and J is TRBJ2-1; perhaps TRBD1 as D (6 bases). The CDR3 sequence is CATSIPRGNEQFF. CDR3 in DNA: TGTGCCACCAGCATTCCTAGGGGGAATGAGCAGTTCTTC.